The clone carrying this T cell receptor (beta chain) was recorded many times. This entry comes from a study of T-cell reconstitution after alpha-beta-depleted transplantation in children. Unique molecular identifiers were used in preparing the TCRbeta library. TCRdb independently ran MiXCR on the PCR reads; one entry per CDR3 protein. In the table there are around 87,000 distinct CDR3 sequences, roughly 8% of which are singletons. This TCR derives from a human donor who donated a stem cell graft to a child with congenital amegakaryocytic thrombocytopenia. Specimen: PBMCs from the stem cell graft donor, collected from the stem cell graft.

DNA of the CDR3: TGCAGTGCTTACCGGGACATTTCCCACGAGCAGTACTTC. Its translation: CSAYRDISHEQYF. The chain is built from TRBV20-1 and TRBJ2-7; D perhaps matches TRBD1 (6 bases). V was shortened by 5 bases and J by 5 bases, with 16 bases between the two germline ends. CDR1 DFQATT and CDR2 SNEGSKA come from the germline V gene (reference sequence). The CDR3 consists of 13 residues.